This T cell receptor (beta chain) was documented in a study of blood T cell repertoires in COVID-19. Study in general: Sites across the United States, Italy and Spain contributed samples from acute and convalescent COVID-19.

In its sample, this clone was seen once. Germline V gene sequence: CDR1 LGHDT, CDR2 YNNKEL (reference sequence). Trimming took 4 bases from V and 2 from J, leaving 14 bases between them. This CDR3 spans 15 amino acids. Measured with immunoSEQ multiplex PCR; TCRdb has only the in-frame clones, and not every one. Among about 240,000 clones listed, approximately 80% were seen once. The sequenced material came from peripheral blood. The gene calls are TRBV3-1 (or the pseudogene TRBV3-2) and TRBJ1-2; no firm D call. The receptor comes from a woman aged 80 or over with acute or convalescent COVID-19. The CDR3 loop reads CASSPRMRSNYGYTF. As DNA, the CDR3 is TGTGCCAGCAGCCCGAGGATGCGATCGAACTATGGCTACACCTTC.